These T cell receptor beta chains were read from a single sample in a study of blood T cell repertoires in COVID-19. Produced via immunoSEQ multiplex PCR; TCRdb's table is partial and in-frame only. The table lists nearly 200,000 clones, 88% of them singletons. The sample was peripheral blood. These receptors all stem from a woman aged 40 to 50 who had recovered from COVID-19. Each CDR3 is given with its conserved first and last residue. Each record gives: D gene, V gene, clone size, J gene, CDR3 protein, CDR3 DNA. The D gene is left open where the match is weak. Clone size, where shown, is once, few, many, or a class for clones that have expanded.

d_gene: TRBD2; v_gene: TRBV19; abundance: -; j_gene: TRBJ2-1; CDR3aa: CASSPILGGEANGNEQFF; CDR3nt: TGTGCCAGTAGTCCCATTCTGGGGGGGGAGGCAAACGGCAATGAGCAGTTCTTC
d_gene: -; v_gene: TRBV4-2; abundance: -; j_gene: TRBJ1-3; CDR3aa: CASSQVSLTSSSGNTIYF; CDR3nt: TGTGCCAGCAGCCAAGTCTCCCTCACCTCGAGCTCTGGAAACACCATATATTTT
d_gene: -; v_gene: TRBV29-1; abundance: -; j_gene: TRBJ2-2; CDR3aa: CSVPGAAQGELFF; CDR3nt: TGCAGCGTCCCAGGGGCAGCACAGGGGGAGCTGTTTTTT
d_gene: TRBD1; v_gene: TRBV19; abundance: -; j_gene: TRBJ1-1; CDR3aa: CASSLTGGPEAFF; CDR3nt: TGTGCCAGTAGTCTAACAGGGGGCCCTGAAGCTTTCTTT
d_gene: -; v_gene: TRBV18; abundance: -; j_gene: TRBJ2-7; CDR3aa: CASTRQPDYEQYF; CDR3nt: TGTGCCAGCACAAGACAGCCGGATTACGAGCAGTACTTC
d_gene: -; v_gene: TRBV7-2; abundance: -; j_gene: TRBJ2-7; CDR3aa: CASSSRAGDEQYF; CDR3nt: TGTGCCAGCAGTTCCCGGGCAGGGGACGAGCAGTACTTC
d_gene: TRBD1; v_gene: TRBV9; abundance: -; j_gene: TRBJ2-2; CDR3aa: CASSVGGQGAFTGELFF; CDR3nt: TGTGCCAGCAGCGTAGGGGGACAGGGGGCCTTCACCGGGGAGCTGTTTTTT
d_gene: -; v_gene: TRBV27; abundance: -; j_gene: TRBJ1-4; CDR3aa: CASRSRGAGNEKLFF; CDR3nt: TGTGCCAGCAGATCCCGGGGGGCGGGTAATGAAAAACTGTTTTTT
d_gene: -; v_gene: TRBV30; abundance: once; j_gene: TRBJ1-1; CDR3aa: CAWSVGQNTEAFF; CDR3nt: TGTGCCTGGAGTGTCGGTCAGAACACTGAAGCTTTCTTT
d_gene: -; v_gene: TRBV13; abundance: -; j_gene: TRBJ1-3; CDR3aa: CASSSQGSGNTIYF; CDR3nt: TGTGCCAGCAGCTCCCAGGGCTCTGGAAACACCATATATTTT
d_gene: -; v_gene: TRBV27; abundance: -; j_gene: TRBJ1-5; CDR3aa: CASRTRGGDRNQPQHF; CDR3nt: TGTGCCAGCAGAACCCGGGGGGGGGACCGAAATCAGCCCCAGCATTTT
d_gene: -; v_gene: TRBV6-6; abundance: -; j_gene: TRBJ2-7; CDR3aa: CASTPGVGEQYF; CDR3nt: TGTGCCAGCACCCCCGGTGTTGGCGAGCAGTACTTC
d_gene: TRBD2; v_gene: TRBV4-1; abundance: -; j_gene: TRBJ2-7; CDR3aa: CASSQDRELAGVLFEQYF; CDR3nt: TGCGCCAGCAGCCAAGATCGAGAGTTGGCGGGAGTACTTTTCGAGCAGTACTTC
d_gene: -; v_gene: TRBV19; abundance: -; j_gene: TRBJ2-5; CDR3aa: CASSMGGHLKETQYF; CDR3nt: TGTGCCAGTAGTATGGGTGGACACCTTAAAGAGACCCAGTACTTC
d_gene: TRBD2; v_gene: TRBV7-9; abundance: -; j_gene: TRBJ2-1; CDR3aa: CASRGLAGPLVRWFF; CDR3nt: TGTGCCAGCAGGGGACTAGCGGGCCCTCTTGTACGGTGGTTCTTC
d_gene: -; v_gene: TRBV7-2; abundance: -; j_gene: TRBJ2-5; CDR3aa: CASSPDGGYQETQYF; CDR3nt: TGTGCCAGCAGCCCCGACGGAGGGTACCAAGAGACCCAGTACTTC
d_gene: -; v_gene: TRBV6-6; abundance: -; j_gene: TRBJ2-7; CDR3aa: CASSGSSYEQYF; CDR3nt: TGTGCCAGCAGCGGGAGCTCCTACGAGCAGTACTTC
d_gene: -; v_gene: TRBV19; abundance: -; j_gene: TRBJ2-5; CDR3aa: CASSRTENHQETQYF; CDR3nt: TGTGCCAGTAGTAGGACAGAAAACCACCAAGAGACCCAGTACTTC
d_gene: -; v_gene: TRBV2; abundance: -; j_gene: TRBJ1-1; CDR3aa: CASKWQENTEAFF; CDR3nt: TGTGCCAGCAAGTGGCAGGAGAACACTGAAGCTTTCTTT
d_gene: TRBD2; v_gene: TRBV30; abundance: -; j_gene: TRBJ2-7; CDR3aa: CAWRGLAVHEQYF; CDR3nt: TGTGCCTGGAGGGGACTAGCGGTCCACGAGCAGTACTTC
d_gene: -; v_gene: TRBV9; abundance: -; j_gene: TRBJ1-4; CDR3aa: CASSPWGESNEKLFF; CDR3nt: TGTGCCAGCAGCCCGTGGGGGGAGTCTAATGAAAAACTGTTTTTT
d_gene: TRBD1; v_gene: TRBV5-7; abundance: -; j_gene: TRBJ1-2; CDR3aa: CASSLVKQGTGGDGYTF; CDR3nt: TGTGCCAGCAGCTTGGTAAAGCAAGGGACAGGGGGCGATGGCTACACCTTC
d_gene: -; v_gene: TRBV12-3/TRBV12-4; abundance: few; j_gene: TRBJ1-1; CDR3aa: CASFRVSGTEAFF; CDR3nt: TGTGCCAGCTTCAGGGTGTCCGGCACTGAAGCTTTCTTT
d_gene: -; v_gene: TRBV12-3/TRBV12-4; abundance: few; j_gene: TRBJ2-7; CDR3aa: CASSWGVEQYF; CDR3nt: TGTGCCAGCAGTTGGGGAGTCGAGCAGTACTTC
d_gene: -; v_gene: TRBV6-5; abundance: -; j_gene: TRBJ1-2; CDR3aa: CASSSRPHGYTF; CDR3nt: TGTGCCAGCAGTTCGCGGCCCCATGGCTACACCTTC
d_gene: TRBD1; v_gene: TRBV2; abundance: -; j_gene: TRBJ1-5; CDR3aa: CASSGRGLNSNQPQHF; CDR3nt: TGTGCCAGCAGTGGCAGGGGGCTAAATAGCAATCAGCCCCAGCATTTT
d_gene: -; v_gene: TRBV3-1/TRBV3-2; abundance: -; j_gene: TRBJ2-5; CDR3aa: CASTALETQYF; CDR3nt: TGTGCCAGCACCGCGCTGGAGACCCAGTACTTC
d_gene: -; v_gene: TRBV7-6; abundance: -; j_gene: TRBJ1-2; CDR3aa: CASSSDVAEANYGYTF; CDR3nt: TGTGCCAGCAGCTCAGATGTGGCGGAGGCTAACTATGGCTACACCTTC
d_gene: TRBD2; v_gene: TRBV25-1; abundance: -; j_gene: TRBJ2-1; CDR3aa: CASSEVSGSTEQFF; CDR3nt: TGTGCCAGCAGTGAAGTTAGCGGGTCGACAGAGCAGTTCTTC
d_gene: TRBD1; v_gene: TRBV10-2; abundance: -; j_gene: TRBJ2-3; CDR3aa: CASSDPGQGVDTQYF; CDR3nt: TGCGCCAGCAGTGACCCGGGACAGGGAGTAGATACGCAGTATTTT
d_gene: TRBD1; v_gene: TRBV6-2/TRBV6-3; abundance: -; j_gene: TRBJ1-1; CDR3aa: CASSYSATFWTGGKDTEAFF; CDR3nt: TGTGCCAGCAGTTACTCGGCCACATTCTGGACAGGGGGAAAGGACACTGAAGCTTTCTTT
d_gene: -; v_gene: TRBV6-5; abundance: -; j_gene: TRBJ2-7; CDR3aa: CASRARVAGSYEQYF; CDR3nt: TGTGCCAGCAGAGCCCGGGTGGCGGGAAGCTACGAGCAGTACTTC
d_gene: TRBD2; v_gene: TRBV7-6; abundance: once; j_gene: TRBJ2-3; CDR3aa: CASSTSGRGGTDTQYF; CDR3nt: TGTGCCAGCAGCACTAGCGGGAGGGGAGGCACAGATACGCAGTATTTT
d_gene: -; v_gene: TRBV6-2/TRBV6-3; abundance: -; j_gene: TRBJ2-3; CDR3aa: CASSYETGETDTQYF; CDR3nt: TGTGCCAGCAGTTACGAGACGGGAGAGACGGATACGCAGTATTTT
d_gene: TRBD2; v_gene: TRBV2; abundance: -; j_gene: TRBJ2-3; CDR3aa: CASSFQTSGRSGTQYF; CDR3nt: TGTGCCAGCAGTTTTCAGACTAGCGGGAGGTCCGGTACGCAGTATTTT
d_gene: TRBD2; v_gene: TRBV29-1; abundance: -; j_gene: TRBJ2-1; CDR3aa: CSVGTSGSSYNEQFF; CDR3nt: TGCAGCGTGGGGACTAGCGGGAGCTCCTACAATGAGCAGTTCTTC
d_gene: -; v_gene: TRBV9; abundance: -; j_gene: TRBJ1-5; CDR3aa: CASSVAPVNQPQHF; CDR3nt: TGTGCCAGCAGCGTAGCCCCCGTCAATCAGCCCCAGCATTTT
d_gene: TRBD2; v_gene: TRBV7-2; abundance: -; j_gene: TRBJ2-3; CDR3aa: CSGASGRGDTQYF; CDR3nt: TGCAGCGGGGCTAGCGGGAGGGGAGATACGCAGTATTTT
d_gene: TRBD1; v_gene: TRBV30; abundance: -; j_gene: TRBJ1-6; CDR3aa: CAWTNPYLKTGGNSPLHF; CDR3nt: TGTGCCTGGACTAACCCCTATCTTAAGACAGGGGGGAATTCACCCCTCCACTTT
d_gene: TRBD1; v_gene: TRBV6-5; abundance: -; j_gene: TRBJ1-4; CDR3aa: CASGSRDRGEKLFF; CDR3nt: TGTGCCAGCGGAAGCCGGGACAGAGGTGAAAAACTGTTTTTT
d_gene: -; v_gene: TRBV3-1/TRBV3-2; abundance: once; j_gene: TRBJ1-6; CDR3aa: CASSQYYGNSPLHF; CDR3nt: TGTGCCAGCAGCCAATACTATGGTAATTCACCCCTCCACTTT
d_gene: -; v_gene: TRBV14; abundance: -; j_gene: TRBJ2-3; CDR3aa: CASSRLRLNEADTQYF; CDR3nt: TGTGCCAGCAGTCGCCTGAGGCTGAATGAGGCAGATACGCAGTATTTT
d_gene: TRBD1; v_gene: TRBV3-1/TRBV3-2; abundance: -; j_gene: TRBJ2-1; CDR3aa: CASSQVIGTGDEQFF; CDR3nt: TGTGCCAGCAGCCAAGTTATCGGGACAGGGGATGAGCAGTTCTTC
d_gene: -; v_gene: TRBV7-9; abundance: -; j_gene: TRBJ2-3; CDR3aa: CASSQFGDTTQYF; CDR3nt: TGTGCCAGCAGCCAGTTCGGGGATACTACGCAGTATTTT
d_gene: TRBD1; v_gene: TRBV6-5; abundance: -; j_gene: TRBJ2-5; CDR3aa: CASSPTGEETQYF; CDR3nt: TGTGCCAGCAGCCCCACAGGGGAAGAGACCCAGTACTTC
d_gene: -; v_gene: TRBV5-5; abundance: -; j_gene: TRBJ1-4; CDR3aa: CASSLGGATNEKLFF; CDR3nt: TGTGCCAGCAGCTTGGGCGGGGCAACTAATGAAAAACTGTTTTTT
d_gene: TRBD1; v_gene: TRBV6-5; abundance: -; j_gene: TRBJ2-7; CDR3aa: CASSYSIQGAYEQYF; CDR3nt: TGTGCCAGCAGTTACTCGATACAGGGGGCCTACGAGCAGTACTTC
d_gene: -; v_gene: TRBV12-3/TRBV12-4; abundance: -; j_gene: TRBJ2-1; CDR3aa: CASSLFSAGQFF; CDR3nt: TGTGCCAGCAGTTTATTCTCGGCGGGGCAGTTCTTC
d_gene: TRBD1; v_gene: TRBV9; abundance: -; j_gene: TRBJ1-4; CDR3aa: CASSVRGQTNEKLFF; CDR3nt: TGTGCCAGCAGCGTCAGGGGGCAAACTAATGAAAAACTGTTTTTT
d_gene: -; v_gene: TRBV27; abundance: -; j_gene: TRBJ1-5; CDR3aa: CASSPLGDNQPQHF; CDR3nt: TGTGCCAGCAGTCCCCTCGGGGATAATCAGCCCCAGCATTTT
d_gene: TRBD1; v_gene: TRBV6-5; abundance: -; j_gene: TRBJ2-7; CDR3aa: CASSYSGTGPSYEQYF; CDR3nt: TGTGCCAGCAGTTACTCGGGGACAGGGCCCTCCTACGAGCAGTACTTC
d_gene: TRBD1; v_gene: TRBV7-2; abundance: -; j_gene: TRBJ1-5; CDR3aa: CASSQQGRTDQPQHF; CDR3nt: TGTGCCAGCAGCCAACAGGGGCGCACGGATCAGCCCCAGCATTTT
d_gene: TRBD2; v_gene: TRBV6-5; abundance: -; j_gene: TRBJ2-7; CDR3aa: CASYQASGISYEQYF; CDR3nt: TGTGCCAGCTACCAGGCTAGCGGGATCTCCTACGAGCAGTACTTC
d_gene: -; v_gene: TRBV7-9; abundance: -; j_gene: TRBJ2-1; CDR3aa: CASSLTVLVSYNEQFF; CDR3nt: TGTGCCAGCAGCTTAACTGTGCTAGTCTCCTACAATGAGCAGTTCTTC